The rows below give T cell receptor beta chains drawn from one sample of a study of monozygotic twins with inflammatory bowel disease. TCRdb processed the 5' RACE reads again and assigns one entry to each CDR3 protein, with no DNA. Its table lists some 440,000 distinct CDR3 sequences. Sequences were obtained from blood. The receptors derive from a human donor with ulcerative colitis or Crohn's disease, or a healthy co-twin of an affected twin (not recorded which). Both conserved end residues are part of each CDR3.

>TRBV5-1|TRBJ2-7
CASSSLTGTGFNEQYF
>TRBV28|TRBJ2-7
CASSLPQQGRNEQYF
>TRBV10-3|TRBJ2-7
CAISRDRDEQYF
>TRBV7-3|TRBJ2-1
CASSFGQSNEQFF
>TRBV20-1|TRBJ1-4
CSARDVEGQNEKLFF
>TRBV3-1|TRBJ2-7
CASSPWREPRTNYEQYF
>TRBV29-1|TRBJ2-7
CSISGQGNYYEQYF
>TRBV7-2|TRBJ1-4
CASSLTSGGNEKLFF
>TRBV9|TRBJ2-5
CASSVSMGQGQETQYF
>TRBV7-2|TRBJ2-7
CASSLVGASYEQYF
>TRBV5-4|TRBJ2-5
CASSHQPGWETQYF
>TRBV19|TRBJ2-1
CASSPRPGTSGNNEQFF